The following is a T cell receptor beta chain sequence with its context. Participant-reported clinical history was the basis for cohort assignment. Germline V gene lookup returns CDR1 SGHRS and CDR2 YFSETQ. This CDR3 is 12 amino acids long. V was pared by 7 bases and J by 1 base, with 8 bases between. The entry originates in a study of blood T cell repertoires in COVID-19. For the study at large: The United States, Italy and Spain were the sources of the acute and convalescent COVID-19 samples. T cells, B-cell-depleted T cells, or PBMCs supplied cDNA or gDNA.

Per the authors' pipeline: Amplification with reference gene primers provided the estimates of nucleated cell counts. Only in-frame clones appear in the TCRdb table, and some are missing; sequencing was by immunoSEQ multiplex PCR. V and J calls and clone size follow that table, whereas D and trimming were derived from the DNA. The repertoire holds fewer than 350,000 clones, with 75% to 95% as singletons. Material: PBMCs or T cells enriched from blood (not recorded which). J is TRBJ1-1 and V is TRBV5-1; no clear D. The receptor's source is a man between 40 and 49 years old who had been exposed to COVID-19. The CDR3: CASQLENTEAFF. CDR3 coding DNA: TGCGCCAGCCAACTAGAGAACACTGAAGCTTTCTTT.